The rows below give T cell receptor beta chains drawn from one sample of a study of regulatory T cells in long-lasting Graves disease. TCRdb used MiXCR to reprocess the multiplex PCR reads, holding one entry per CDR3 protein. This sample yields 400,000 or so distinct CDR3 sequences, of which 23% are seen a single time; about a quarter belongs to the top ten. The sequencing used peripheral blood mononuclear cells (PBMCs), collected when the disease was refractory, from a patient treated with antithyroid drugs. The receptors here all came from a female donor with Graves disease. Each CDR3 is given with its conserved first and last residue. A D gene is named only where the DNA matches it firmly. Size tells how often a clone was seen (once, few, many) or the class of an expanded clone, and some rows leave it out.

v_gene: TRBV5-5
d_gene: TRBD1
abundance: many
j_gene: TRBJ1-4
CDR3nt: TGTGCCAGCAGCTCCCGGACAGGGACTGAAAAACTGTTTTTT
CDR3aa: CASSSRTGTEKLFF

v_gene: TRBV4-2
d_gene: TRBD2
abundance: -
j_gene: TRBJ2-5
CDR3nt: TGTGCCAGCAGCCTTCAGACTAGCGGGAGTCCACAGACCCAGTACTTC
CDR3aa: CASSLQTSGSPQTQYF

v_gene: TRBV5-8
d_gene: -
abundance: few
j_gene: TRBJ1-3
CDR3nt: TGTGCCAGCAGCTCGAATACAGGGTATGGAAACACCATATATTTT
CDR3aa: CASSSNTGYGNTIYF

v_gene: TRBV2
d_gene: TRBD1
abundance: few
j_gene: TRBJ2-7
CDR3nt: TGTGCCAGCAGCTTAAATAATCCCCCTGGGACAGGGTCTGCCGAGCAGTACTTC
CDR3aa: CASSLNNPPGTGSAEQYF

v_gene: TRBV2
d_gene: -
abundance: many
j_gene: TRBJ1-1
CDR3nt: TGTGCCAGCAGTGAAGGGTTCCAGGGATGGGAGGGAGGGACTTTCTTT
CDR3aa: CASSEGFQGWEGGTFF

v_gene: TRBV6-1
d_gene: -
abundance: -
j_gene: TRBJ1-3
CDR3nt: TGTGCCAGCAGGCCACCCCACTCTGGAAACACCATATATTTT
CDR3aa: CASRPPHSGNTIYF

v_gene: TRBV3-1
d_gene: -
abundance: few
j_gene: TRBJ2-7
CDR3nt: TGTGCCAGCAGTCCGAGTGAGCTGGCTTCCTACGAGCAGTACTTC
CDR3aa: CASSPSELASYEQYF

v_gene: TRBV28
d_gene: TRBD1
abundance: many
j_gene: TRBJ1-1
CDR3nt: TGTGCCAGCAGTTCAGTCCCCGGGACAGGGCCGAAAACTTTCTTT
CDR3aa: CASSSVPGTGPKTFF

v_gene: TRBV7-3
d_gene: TRBD2
abundance: -
j_gene: TRBJ2-7
CDR3nt: TGTGCCAGCAGCTTATATGAGCGGGGTACCTACGAGCAGTACTTC
CDR3aa: CASSLYERGTYEQYF

v_gene: TRBV19
d_gene: TRBD1
abundance: -
j_gene: TRBJ2-7
CDR3nt: TGTGCCAGTAGTCGCTCCGGGACAGGGAACAACGAGCAGTACTTC
CDR3aa: CASSRSGTGNNEQYF

v_gene: TRBV7-2
d_gene: -
abundance: many
j_gene: TRBJ1-1
CDR3nt: TGTGCCAGCAGCTCGGTTACAGGGTTGAACACTGAAGCTTTCTTT
CDR3aa: CASSSVTGLNTEAFF

v_gene: TRBV29-1
d_gene: -
abundance: -
j_gene: TRBJ1-1
CDR3nt: TGCAGCGTTGATACAGGAAGTCCTGAAGCTTTCTTT
CDR3aa: CSVDTGSPEAFF

v_gene: TRBV7-2
d_gene: TRBD2
abundance: -
j_gene: TRBJ2-7
CDR3nt: TGTGCCAGCAGCCTTAGCGGGAGGGACGAGCAGTACTTC
CDR3aa: CASSLSGRDEQYF

v_gene: TRBV5-8
d_gene: -
abundance: few
j_gene: TRBJ2-5
CDR3nt: TGTGCCAGCAAGCTTGGCTCCATCCCCGGGCGGGAGACCCAGTACTTC
CDR3aa: CASKLGSIPGRETQYF

v_gene: TRBV29-1
d_gene: -
abundance: many
j_gene: TRBJ2-5
CDR3nt: TGCAGCCCGGTAGACACTGACGGGACCCAGTACTTC
CDR3aa: CSPVDTDGTQYF

v_gene: TRBV28
d_gene: -
abundance: many
j_gene: TRBJ1-4
CDR3nt: TGTGCCAGCAGCTCAGAGGAGGGCGGCTATAATGAAAAACTGTTTTTT
CDR3aa: CASSSEEGGYNEKLFF

v_gene: TRBV12-3/TRBV12-4
d_gene: TRBD1
abundance: few
j_gene: TRBJ2-7
CDR3nt: TGTGCCAGCATTCTCACCGGGACAGGGAACTACGAGCAGTACTTC
CDR3aa: CASILTGTGNYEQYF

v_gene: TRBV11-2
d_gene: -
abundance: -
j_gene: TRBJ2-1
CDR3nt: TGTGCCAGCCGACGAATTGGGGGACCTGCGAGCAATGAGCAGTTCTTC
CDR3aa: CASRRIGGPASNEQFF

v_gene: TRBV4-1
d_gene: -
abundance: -
j_gene: TRBJ1-2
CDR3nt: TGCGCCAGCAGCCAAGATGTGTCTAACTATGGCTACACCTTC
CDR3aa: CASSQDVSNYGYTF

v_gene: TRBV5-1
d_gene: -
abundance: -
j_gene: TRBJ1-5
CDR3nt: TGCGCCAGCAGCTTGGGAGAGCGCACTGGGCCCCAGCATTTT
CDR3aa: CASSLGERTGPQHF

v_gene: TRBV10-3
d_gene: TRBD1
abundance: many
j_gene: TRBJ1-2
CDR3nt: TGTGCCATCCCTGAAGGACAGGGGGCGATTTACGGCTACACCTTC
CDR3aa: CAIPEGQGAIYGYTF

v_gene: TRBV12-3/TRBV12-4
d_gene: -
abundance: many
j_gene: TRBJ1-1
CDR3nt: TGTGCCAGCAGTTTGAGCGGACCGACTGAAGCTTTCTTT
CDR3aa: CASSLSGPTEAFF